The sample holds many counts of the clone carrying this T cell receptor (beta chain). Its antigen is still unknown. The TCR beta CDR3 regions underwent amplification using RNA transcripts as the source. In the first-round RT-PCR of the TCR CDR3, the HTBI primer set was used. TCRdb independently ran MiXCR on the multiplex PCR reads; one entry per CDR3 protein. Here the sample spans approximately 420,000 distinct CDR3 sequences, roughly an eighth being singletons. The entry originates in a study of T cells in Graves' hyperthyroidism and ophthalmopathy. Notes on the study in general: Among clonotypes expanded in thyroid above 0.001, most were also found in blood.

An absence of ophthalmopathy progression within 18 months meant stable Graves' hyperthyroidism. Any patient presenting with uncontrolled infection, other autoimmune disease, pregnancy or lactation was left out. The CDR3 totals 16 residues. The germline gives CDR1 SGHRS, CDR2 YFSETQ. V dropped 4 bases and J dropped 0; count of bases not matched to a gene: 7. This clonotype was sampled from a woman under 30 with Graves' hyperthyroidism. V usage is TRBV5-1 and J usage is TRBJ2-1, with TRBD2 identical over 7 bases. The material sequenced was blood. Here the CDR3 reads CASSPTSASSYNEQFF. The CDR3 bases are TGCGCCAGCAGCCCTACTAGCGCTAGCTCCTACAATGAGCAGTTCTTC. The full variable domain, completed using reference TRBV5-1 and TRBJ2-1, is KAGVTQTPRYLIKTRGQQVTLSCSPISGHRSVSWYQQTPGQGLQFLFEYFSETQRNKGNFPGRFSGRQFSNSRSEMNVSTLELGDSALYLCASSPTSASSYNEQFFGPGTRLTVL.